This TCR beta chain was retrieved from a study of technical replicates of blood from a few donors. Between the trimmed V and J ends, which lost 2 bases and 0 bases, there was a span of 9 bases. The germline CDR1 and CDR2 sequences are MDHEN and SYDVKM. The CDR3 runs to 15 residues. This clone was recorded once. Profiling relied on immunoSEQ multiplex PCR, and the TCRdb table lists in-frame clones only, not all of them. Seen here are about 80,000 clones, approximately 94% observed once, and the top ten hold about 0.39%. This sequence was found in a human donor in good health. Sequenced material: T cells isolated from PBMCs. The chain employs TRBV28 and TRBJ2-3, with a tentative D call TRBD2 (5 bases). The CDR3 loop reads CASSLPTISTDTQYF. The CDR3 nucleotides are TGTGCCAGCAGTTTACCGACTATTAGCACAGATACGCAGTATTTT.